Below, 5 T cell receptor beta chains from the same sample are listed, as sequenced in a study of T cells in Graves' hyperthyroidism and ophthalmopathy. TCR beta CDR3 region amplification was performed from RNA transcripts. The HTBI set primed first-round TCR CDR3 RT-PCR. TCRdb fed the multiplex PCR reads into MiXCR, producing one record per CDR3 protein. The sample contains nearly 750,000 distinct CDR3 sequences, 35% of which appear only once. The sample was blood. These TCRs come from a woman aged 40-49 years with Graves' hyperthyroidism.

Concerning this clonotype itself: A single base separates this from a much larger clone, so it may be a read error. The chain links TRBV10-3 to TRBJ1-1; D not resolved. The CDR3 is made up of 13 amino acids. V was cut by 5 bases and J by 8 bases, with 15 bases left in between. CDR1 and CDR2 from the germline V gene are ENHRY and SYGVKD. The CDR3 reads CAISYSSGGEAFF. Here the CDR3 DNA reads TGTGCCATCAGTTACTCGAGTGGAGGGGAAGCTTTCTTT.

This clonotype came up many times. The rearrangement joins TRBV19 to TRBJ2-2; a weak D match, TRBD1 (6 bases). Germline assignment: CDR1 LNHDA and CDR2 SQIVND (reference sequence). The ends were cut back, 9 bases at V and 0 bases at J, with 11 bases in the middle. The CDR3 covers 14 residues. The CDR3 sequence is CASRDTPNTGELFF. CDR3 coding DNA: TGTGCCAGCAGGGACACTCCGAACACCGGGGAGCTGTTTTTT.

The chain is built from TRBV24-1 and TRBJ1-5, with D possibly being TRBD1 (5 bases). Per the germline V gene, CDR1 is KGHDR and CDR2 is SFDVKD. The CDR3 sequence is 16 residues long. The V end lost 7 bases, the J end lost 11 bases, and 26 bases lay between the germline ends. CDR3 DNA: TGTGCCACCAGCAGCTGGGGCAGGGATGTTGAGGAGACCCAGCATTTT. This translates into CATSSWGRDVEETQHF.

This clonotype was found many times. V is TRBV29-1 and J is TRBJ1-1, with D hard to call. CDR1 and CDR2 (germline): SQVTM, ANQGSEA. CDR3 size: 12 residues. V lost 4 bases, J lost 7 bases, and 13 bases lay in between. This CDR3 reads CSVARESYEAFF. CDR3 in DNA: TGCAGCGTTGCCCGGGAATCATATGAAGCTTTCTTT.

This clonotype was counted many times. This chain uses TRBV20-1 with TRBJ1-1, with D perhaps TRBD1 (5 bases). The V end lost 3 bases, the J end lost 2 bases, and 10 bases lay between the germline ends. Germline V CDR1 and CDR2: DFQATT, SNEGSKA (reference sequence). The CDR3 extends over 13 amino acids. The CDR3 protein is CSARIGVNTEAFF. For the CDR3, the DNA is TGCAGTGCTAGGATAGGGGTAAACACTGAAGCTTTCTTT.